A selection of T cell receptor beta chains follows, all from one sample in a study of technical replicates of blood from a few donors. Profiling relied on immunoSEQ multiplex PCR, and the TCRdb table lists in-frame clones only, not all of them. The data hold 80,000 to 90,000 clones, with approximately 94% observed a single time. The source material was T cells isolated from PBMCs. The receptors shown here come from a human donor in good health. The CDR3 runs from the conserved cysteine through the conserved F or W. The D gene is left open where the match is weak. Some rows mark clone size as missing; the rest say once, few, many or name a class of expanded clone.

j_call: TRBJ1-5
d_call: TRBD1
v_call: TRBV28
clone_size: NA
cdr3_nt: TGTGCCAGCAGTTTATCCCAGGGGGCTTATCAGCCCCAGCATTTT
cdr3_aa: CASSLSQGAYQPQHF

j_call: TRBJ1-1
d_call: TRBD1
v_call: TRBV6-1
clone_size: once
cdr3_nt: TGTGCCAGCAGTGCGGTGACAGGGGCCGACGCTGAAGCTTTCTTT
cdr3_aa: CASSAVTGADAEAFF

j_call: TRBJ1-3
d_call: NA
v_call: TRBV25-1
clone_size: NA
cdr3_nt: TGTGCCAGCAGTGACTCGGTGGGAGACACCATATATTTT
cdr3_aa: CASSDSVGDTIYF

j_call: TRBJ1-1
d_call: NA
v_call: TRBV6-6
clone_size: NA
cdr3_nt: TGTGCCAGCTCCGCGGGCACTGAAGCTTTCTTT
cdr3_aa: CASSAGTEAFF

j_call: TRBJ2-7
d_call: NA
v_call: TRBV9
clone_size: NA
cdr3_nt: TGTGCCAGCAGCGTGGATTCGGGTCCGTCCTACGAGCAGTACTTC
cdr3_aa: CASSVDSGPSYEQYF

j_call: TRBJ2-3
d_call: NA
v_call: TRBV2
clone_size: NA
cdr3_nt: TGTGCCAGCAGTGGAGAGGGGGGGGCTGGGAATACGCAGTATTTT
cdr3_aa: CASSGEGGAGNTQYF

j_call: TRBJ2-1
d_call: TRBD2
v_call: TRBV5-1
clone_size: NA
cdr3_nt: TGCGCCAGCAGCTGGGGACTAGCGGGAGGGGGGAATGAGCAGTTCTTC
cdr3_aa: CASSWGLAGGGNEQFF

j_call: TRBJ2-3
d_call: NA
v_call: TRBV7-6
clone_size: NA
cdr3_nt: TGTGCCAGCACCCCGTCGCGGCCCGATAGCACAGATACGCAGTATTTT
cdr3_aa: CASTPSRPDSTDTQYF

j_call: TRBJ2-6
d_call: TRBD2
v_call: TRBV27
clone_size: NA
cdr3_nt: TGTGCCAGCAGTTTAGTTGTACTAGCGGGATCGGTTGGGGCCAACGTCCTGACTTTC
cdr3_aa: CASSLVVLAGSVGANVLTF

j_call: TRBJ2-1
d_call: TRBD2
v_call: TRBV28
clone_size: NA
cdr3_nt: TGTGCCAGCAGTTTTTCAGGACTAGCGGGGGATGAGCAGTTCTTC
cdr3_aa: CASSFSGLAGDEQFF

j_call: TRBJ2-1
d_call: TRBD2
v_call: TRBV10-1
clone_size: NA
cdr3_nt: TGCGCCAGCAGCCAAGGACTAGCGGGATATGTTGAGCAGTTCTTC
cdr3_aa: CASSQGLAGYVEQFF

j_call: TRBJ2-3
d_call: TRBD2
v_call: TRBV5-1
clone_size: NA
cdr3_nt: TGCGCCAGCAGCTTGGCCGGATTGGGAGGGTCAGATACGCAGTATTTT
cdr3_aa: CASSLAGLGGSDTQYF

j_call: TRBJ2-3
d_call: TRBD1
v_call: TRBV19
clone_size: NA
cdr3_nt: TGTGCCAGTAGTATGGGACAGGATCAACGCACAGATACGCAGTATTTT
cdr3_aa: CASSMGQDQRTDTQYF

j_call: TRBJ1-1
d_call: TRBD1
v_call: TRBV6-1
clone_size: few
cdr3_nt: TGTGCCAGCAGTGCAAACAGGGGGCTTGGAGGCACTGAAGCTTTCTTT
cdr3_aa: CASSANRGLGGTEAFF

j_call: TRBJ2-5
d_call: NA
v_call: TRBV29-1
clone_size: NA
cdr3_nt: TGCAGCGTTGTGGCCCCACTAACAGGGCTGGGGACCCAGTACTTC
cdr3_aa: CSVVAPLTGLGTQYF

j_call: TRBJ2-3
d_call: NA
v_call: TRBV7-6
clone_size: NA
cdr3_nt: TGTGCCAGCAGCCCCTCTTTCCCCGACAGTGGCCGGGATACGCAGTATTTT
cdr3_aa: CASSPSFPDSGRDTQYF

j_call: TRBJ2-7
d_call: TRBD2
v_call: TRBV11-2
clone_size: NA
cdr3_nt: TGTGCCAGCAGCGCACTAGCGGGAGGATTAGGACCAGCCCACGAGCAGTACTTC
cdr3_aa: CASSALAGGLGPAHEQYF

j_call: TRBJ2-7
d_call: TRBD1
v_call: TRBV4-1
clone_size: NA
cdr3_nt: TGCGCCAGCAGCCATGGGACGCCGGGACAGGGGGCCTACGAGCAGTACTTC
cdr3_aa: CASSHGTPGQGAYEQYF

j_call: TRBJ1-5
d_call: TRBD1
v_call: TRBV6-6
clone_size: once
cdr3_nt: TGTGCCAGCAGGAGGACAGGGCGTAGCAATCAGCCCCAGCATTTT
cdr3_aa: CASRRTGRSNQPQHF

j_call: TRBJ1-6
d_call: NA
v_call: TRBV18
clone_size: NA
cdr3_nt: TGTGCCAGCTCACCCTTTTCAGGGGTGCCCCTGGCCAATAATTCACCCCTCCACTTT
cdr3_aa: CASSPFSGVPLANNSPLHF

j_call: TRBJ2-3
d_call: NA
v_call: TRBV2
clone_size: NA
cdr3_nt: TGTGCCAGCAATCGAGAAACAGATACGCAGTATTTT
cdr3_aa: CASNRETDTQYF

j_call: TRBJ2-3
d_call: NA
v_call: TRBV5-1
clone_size: once
cdr3_nt: TGCGCCAGCAGCCACCCTGAGAGCACAGATACGCAGTATTTT
cdr3_aa: CASSHPESTDTQYF

j_call: TRBJ2-1
d_call: TRBD2
v_call: TRBV6-5
clone_size: NA
cdr3_nt: TGTGCCAGCAGTTACTCCGGAGCGGGGGACTACAGGAGGTTCTTC
cdr3_aa: CASSYSGAGDYRRFF

j_call: TRBJ2-3
d_call: TRBD1
v_call: TRBV9
clone_size: NA
cdr3_nt: TGTGCCAGCAGCTCTCGGACAGGGATAGATACGCAGTATTTT
cdr3_aa: CASSSRTGIDTQYF

j_call: TRBJ2-7
d_call: NA
v_call: TRBV5-1
clone_size: once
cdr3_nt: TGCGCCAGCACAGGGGACGGGAACTCCTACGAGCAGTACTTC
cdr3_aa: CASTGDGNSYEQYF

j_call: TRBJ2-7
d_call: NA
v_call: TRBV6-5
clone_size: NA
cdr3_nt: TGTGCCACCTCGGGGAGCTCCTACGAGCAGTACTTC
cdr3_aa: CATSGSSYEQYF

j_call: TRBJ2-3
d_call: NA
v_call: TRBV20-1
clone_size: NA
cdr3_nt: TGCAGTGCCCCGGGAACAGATACGCAGTATTTT
cdr3_aa: CSAPGTDTQYF

j_call: TRBJ2-7
d_call: TRBD1
v_call: TRBV28
clone_size: once
cdr3_nt: TGTGCCAGCAGTTTCGCCGGGACAGGGGTCTTCTACGAGCAGTACTTC
cdr3_aa: CASSFAGTGVFYEQYF

j_call: TRBJ1-6
d_call: NA
v_call: TRBV5-1
clone_size: NA
cdr3_nt: TGCGCCAGCAGCGGGAGGGGGTTGGCTGCGAGCTTCAATTCACCCCTCCACTTT
cdr3_aa: CASSGRGLAASFNSPLHF

j_call: TRBJ2-1
d_call: TRBD2
v_call: TRBV7-4
clone_size: NA
cdr3_nt: TGTGCCAGCCTCGCCGGGACTAACCATCGGCAGTTCTTC
cdr3_aa: CASLAGTNHRQFF

j_call: TRBJ1-5
d_call: TRBD1
v_call: TRBV23-1
clone_size: once
cdr3_nt: TGCGCCAGAGACAGGGCCTATAGCAATCAGCCCCAGCATTTT
cdr3_aa: CARDRAYSNQPQHF

j_call: TRBJ2-7
d_call: TRBD1
v_call: TRBV19
clone_size: NA
cdr3_nt: TGTGCCAGTGCGAATACGGGACAGGGCTACGAGCAGTACTTC
cdr3_aa: CASANTGQGYEQYF

j_call: TRBJ2-1
d_call: TRBD2
v_call: TRBV13
clone_size: once
cdr3_nt: TGTGCCAGCAGCCCCCTCGGGACTAGCGAGAGAAGCTCCTACAATGAGCAGTTCTTC
cdr3_aa: CASSPLGTSERSSYNEQFF

j_call: TRBJ1-3
d_call: NA
v_call: TRBV7-8
clone_size: NA
cdr3_nt: TGTGCCAGCAGCTTCCAGGGGTTCCCTTCTTCTGGAAACACCATATATTTT
cdr3_aa: CASSFQGFPSSGNTIYF

j_call: TRBJ1-2
d_call: TRBD1
v_call: TRBV6-4
clone_size: NA
cdr3_nt: TGTGCCAGCAGTGAAGGGACAGCTAACTATGGCTACACCTTC
cdr3_aa: CASSEGTANYGYTF

j_call: TRBJ2-7
d_call: TRBD2
v_call: TRBV7-2
clone_size: once
cdr3_nt: TGTGCCAGCAGCTTAGGTAGACTAGCGGGGGGGTACGAGCAGTACTTC
cdr3_aa: CASSLGRLAGGYEQYF

j_call: TRBJ2-7
d_call: TRBD1
v_call: TRBV5-1
clone_size: NA
cdr3_nt: TGCGCCAGCAGCGAGGGACAGGGGCTCTACGAGCAGTACTTC
cdr3_aa: CASSEGQGLYEQYF

j_call: TRBJ2-7
d_call: NA
v_call: TRBV2
clone_size: NA
cdr3_nt: TGTGCCAGCACAACGACGGTAGCATCCTACGAGCAGTACTTC
cdr3_aa: CASTTTVASYEQYF

j_call: TRBJ1-1
d_call: TRBD1
v_call: TRBV5-5
clone_size: few
cdr3_nt: TGTGCCAGCAGCTTGTGGGACAGTGAAGCTTTCTTT
cdr3_aa: CASSLWDSEAFF

j_call: TRBJ2-3
d_call: TRBD1
v_call: TRBV28
clone_size: NA
cdr3_nt: TGTGCCAGCAGAGGGACAGGGCCAGATACGCAGTATTTT
cdr3_aa: CASRGTGPDTQYF

j_call: TRBJ2-7
d_call: TRBD1
v_call: TRBV23-1
clone_size: NA
cdr3_nt: TGCGCCAGCAGTCAATCTACCGGGACAGAGAACACCTACGAGCAGTACTTC
cdr3_aa: CASSQSTGTENTYEQYF

j_call: TRBJ2-7
d_call: NA
v_call: TRBV7-9
clone_size: NA
cdr3_nt: TGTGCCAGCAGTCCAAAACAGGGCTACGAGCAGTACTTC
cdr3_aa: CASSPKQGYEQYF

j_call: TRBJ1-1
d_call: NA
v_call: TRBV20-1
clone_size: NA
cdr3_nt: TGCAGTGCTAGGGACAGCACTGAAGCTTTCTTT
cdr3_aa: CSARDSTEAFF

j_call: TRBJ1-1
d_call: NA
v_call: TRBV9
clone_size: few
cdr3_nt: TGTGCCAGCAGTTCATCGGGGTCCAACACTGAAGCTTTCTTT
cdr3_aa: CASSSSGSNTEAFF

j_call: TRBJ2-7
d_call: TRBD1
v_call: TRBV28
clone_size: NA
cdr3_nt: TGTGCCAGCAGTTTATGGGGACAGGGGGAAGCCGAGCAGTACTTC
cdr3_aa: CASSLWGQGEAEQYF

j_call: TRBJ2-5
d_call: TRBD2
v_call: TRBV7-8
clone_size: NA
cdr3_nt: TGTGCCAGCAGCTTTCTACGGTTAGCGGGAGCCCAAAGGGAGACCCAGTACTTC
cdr3_aa: CASSFLRLAGAQRETQYF

j_call: TRBJ2-5
d_call: TRBD2
v_call: TRBV10-3
clone_size: once
cdr3_nt: TGTGCCATCAGTGAGTCGGGGACTAGCATCGGGACCCAGTACTTC
cdr3_aa: CAISESGTSIGTQYF

j_call: TRBJ1-2
d_call: NA
v_call: TRBV5-1
clone_size: NA
cdr3_nt: TGCGCCAGCAGCTTGGCCCGGGACTCCTTCAACTATGGCTACACCTTC
cdr3_aa: CASSLARDSFNYGYTF

j_call: TRBJ2-3
d_call: TRBD2
v_call: TRBV13
clone_size: NA
cdr3_nt: TGTGCCAGCAGCTCTCCCGGGACTAGGCCGGAGAAGGGCACAGATACGCAGTATTTT
cdr3_aa: CASSSPGTRPEKGTDTQYF

j_call: TRBJ2-1
d_call: TRBD2
v_call: TRBV7-9
clone_size: once
cdr3_nt: TGTGCCAGCAGCTTCCCAACCGAAAGGACTAGCGGGATCAACAATGAGCAGTTCTTC
cdr3_aa: CASSFPTERTSGINNEQFF

j_call: TRBJ2-3
d_call: TRBD2
v_call: TRBV27
clone_size: NA
cdr3_nt: TGTGCCAGCAGTTTATTAGGGACTAGCGGGAGTGTAGATACGCAGTATTTT
cdr3_aa: CASSLLGTSGSVDTQYF

j_call: TRBJ2-7
d_call: TRBD2
v_call: TRBV7-2
clone_size: NA
cdr3_nt: TGTGCCAGCAGCTTAGCGCCGGGACTAGCGGGGGCCTACGAGCAGTACTTC
cdr3_aa: CASSLAPGLAGAYEQYF

j_call: TRBJ2-7
d_call: NA
v_call: TRBV29-1
clone_size: NA
cdr3_nt: TGCAGCGTTGAAACAGGAACCTACGAGCAGTACTTC
cdr3_aa: CSVETGTYEQYF

j_call: TRBJ1-1
d_call: NA
v_call: TRBV14
clone_size: NA
cdr3_nt: TGTGCCAGCAGCCAAGGCAACAGGGCACCAATCCCTGAAGCTTTCTTT
cdr3_aa: CASSQGNRAPIPEAFF